Below are 11 T cell receptor beta chains sequenced from a single sample in a study of tumor-infiltrating lymphocytes in primary liver carcinoma. Unsorted whole blood supplied the blood RNA, and germline DNA was isolated too. Synthesis of TCR beta cDNA was carried out from 500 ng total RNA with a constant-region primer. For TCR beta, libraries were produced by three nested multiplex PCR rounds using slightly modified ARM-PCR. TRBV1-TRBV30 forward primers paired with a C-beta reverse primer drove the first two PCR rounds, around 10 cycles each. TCRdb re-derived calls from the multiplex PCR reads in MiXCR, one entry per CDR3 protein. The sample holds nearly 200,000 distinct CDR3 sequences, about 61% seen once. Sequencing was performed on peripheral blood. These receptors were collected from a woman aged 55 to 70 with primary liver carcinoma and hepatitis B virus infection.

About this clonotype: This CDR3 is missing its conserved last phenylalanine or tryptophan, likely due to a read error. V is TRBV11-3 and J is TRBJ2-7; 7 bases agree with TRBD2. The CDR3 totals 14 residues. CDR1 SGHNT and CDR2 YENEEA come from the germline V gene. The CDR3 nucleotides read TGCGCCAGCAGCCGATCTAGCGGCCGGGGCGAGCAGTACTCC. Translating gives CASSRSSGRGEQYS.

Comments on this clonotype: A much more abundant neighbour one base away suggests this may be a read error. The chain employs TRBV4-1 and TRBJ1-1; 7 bases match TRBD1. The CDR3 spans 14 residues. Germline lookup yields CDR1 MGHRA and CDR2 YSYEKL. After removal of 4 bases from V and 7 bases from J, the junction contained 9 bases not matched to a gene. In DNA form, the CDR3 reads TGCGCCAGCAGCCCAGGGGGGTTGTTCGTTGAAGCTTTCTTT. Its protein is CASSPGGLFVEAFF.

The chain combines TRBV4-2 with TRBJ2-1; the D gene could be TRBD1 or TRBD2 (5 bases each). The CDR3 runs 14 residues. Germline CDR1 is LGHNA and CDR2 is YNFKEQ. The germline V and J ends were trimmed by 0 bases and 15 bases, with 18 bases remaining between them. The CDR3 nucleotides read TGTGCCAGCAGCCAAGATAGGGGAGATAGGGTCGCGTTCTTC. This gives the protein CASSQDRGDRVAFF.

This clonotype appeared once. The missing conserved phenylalanine or tryptophan at the end of this CDR3 makes a read error likely. The limits of the CDR3 on the DNA are not certain, so only TCRdb's listed CDR3 is given. V usage is TRBV11-1 and J usage is TRBJ2-2; the table's D call TRBD2 went unverified against the DNA. A total of 17 residues make up the CDR3, ends included. CDR1 SGHAT and CDR2 FQDESV come from the germline V gene (reference sequence). The CDR3 reads CASSPGRLAGLAGEPLY.

This rearrangement joins TRBV29-1 to TRBJ2-2; 12 bases are shared with TRBD2. The V segment lost 7 bases and the J segment 7 bases; nucleotides outside the gene matches: 7. Looked up from germline, CDR1 is SQVTM and CDR2 is ANQGSEA. The CDR3 consists of 14 residues. CDR3 in DNA: TGCAGCGCGCGACTAGCGGGAGTGGTCGGGGAGCTGTTTTTT. It encodes CSARLAGVVGELFF.

J is TRBJ2-7 and V is TRBV7-8, with D maybe TRBD2 (5 bases). Germline V lookup: CDR1 SGHVS, CDR2 FQNEAQ. The ends were cut back, 8 bases at V and 0 bases at J, with 20 bases in the middle. CDR3 length equals 16 residues. CDR3 amino acids: CASGPRILSGSYEQYF. Here the CDR3 DNA reads TGTGCCAGCGGCCCCCGCATATTGAGCGGCTCCTACGAGCAGTACTTC.

This clonotype was seen at least ten times. The V gene is TRBV6-5, the J gene TRBJ2-4; D may be TRBD2 (6 bases). There are 14 residues in the CDR3. V lost 6 bases to trimming and J lost 1 base, with 10 bases between them. Germline CDR1 MNHEY, CDR2 SVGAGI. CDR3 amino acids: CASREGRAKNIQYF. The CDR3 nucleotides are TGTGCCAGCAGAGAAGGGAGGGCCAAAAACATTCAGTACTTC.

The V and J genes are TRBV6-1 and TRBJ2-7, with D possibly TRBD1 on 5 matching bases. Trimming removed 10 bases at V and 13 bases at J, with 29 bases between. From germline, CDR1 is MNHNS and CDR2 SASEGT. This CDR3 region has 14 residues. The DNA of the CDR3 is TGTGCCATCAGGAAGGACATCGTCGAGAGTGTGCAATACTTC. Amino acids: CAIRKDIVESVQYF.

As to this clonotype: Since a much larger clone is just one base distant, this may be a read error. The chain is built from TRBV12-3 or TRBV12-4 and TRBJ1-1, with TRBD1 as a possible D gene (5 bases). The length of the CDR3 is 11 residues. V gave up 2 bases and J gave up 9 bases, with 7 bases separating them. The CDR3 coding sequence is TGTGCCAGCAGTTTAAGGGGTAAAGCTTTCTTT. Its translation: CASSLRGKAFF.

This clonotype was picked up a small number of times. V is TRBV12-3 or TRBV12-4 and J is TRBJ2-7; D may be TRBD1 (6 bases). CDR3 length: 14 amino acids. The V end lost 5 bases, the J end lost 3 bases, and 14 bases lay between the germline ends. In DNA form, the CDR3 reads TGTGCCAGCAGTACAGGACAGCCCAACTACGAGCAGTACTTC. Its translation is CASSTGQPNYEQYF.

V and J are TRBV6-6 and TRBJ2-7; the match to TRBD1 covers 9 bases. This CDR3 has 17 amino acids. Germline loops: CDR1 MNHNY, CDR2 SVGAGI (reference sequence). With V trimmed by 6 bases and J by 3 bases, 15 bases remained unmatched. The CDR3 DNA reads TGTGCCAGCAGCACTGGACTAAACAGGGGGCAGAACTACGAGCAGTACTTC. As protein: CASSTGLNRGQNYEQYF.